What follows describes a single T cell receptor beta chain. What it binds is not known. The CDR3 does not close with the conserved phenylalanine or tryptophan, likely indicating a read error. Naive CD4+ T cells were purified with Tregs depleted by CD25. Regarding the study as a whole: Tumor memory CD4+ T cell TCR gene usage clustered with blood and lymph node memory CD4+ cells and lymph node naive CD4+ cells. Tumor Treg TCRs overlapped most with tumor naive CD4+ cells.

Semi-nested PCR with Nested Universal Primer A followed constant-region reverse priming of full-length variable regions. TCRdb itself ran the 5' RACE reads through MiXCR, one entry per CDR3 protein. Here the sample spans about 54,000 distinct CDR3 sequences, over 15% being singletons. V was clipped by 0 bases and J by 7 bases, with 15 bases between them. The germline V gene has CDR1 LNHNV and CDR2 YYDKDF (reference sequence). The CDR3 extends over 15 amino acids. This sequence joins TRBV15 and TRBJ1-2; D ambiguous. This clonotype originated in a female donor with breast cancer. The source material was naive CD4+ T cells sorted from blood. Subset indicated: naive CD4+ T cells, CD4+CD45RA+CD25-. CDR3 bases: TGTGCCACCAGCAGAGATGACGGGATCATTGGTGGCTACACCCTC. Encoded protein: CATSRDDGIIGGYTL.